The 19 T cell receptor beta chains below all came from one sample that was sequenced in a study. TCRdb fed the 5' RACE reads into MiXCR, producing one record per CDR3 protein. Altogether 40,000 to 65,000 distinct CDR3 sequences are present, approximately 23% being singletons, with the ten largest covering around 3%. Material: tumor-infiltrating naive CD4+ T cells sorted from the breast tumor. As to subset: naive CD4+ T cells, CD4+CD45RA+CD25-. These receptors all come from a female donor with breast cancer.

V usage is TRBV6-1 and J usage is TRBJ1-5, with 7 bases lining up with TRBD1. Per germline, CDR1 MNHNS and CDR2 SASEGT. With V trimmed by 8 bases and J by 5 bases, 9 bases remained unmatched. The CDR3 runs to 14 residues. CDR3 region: CASEEGAGDQPQHF. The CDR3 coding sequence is TGTGCCAGCGAGGAGGGGGCAGGCGATCAGCCCCAGCATTTT.

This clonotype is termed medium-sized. The CDR3 nucleotides are TGCGCCAGCAGCCAAATATCATATGGCTACACCTTC. It specifies CASSQISYGYTF. The chain is built from TRBV4-1 and TRBJ1-2; D unresolved. The CDR3 sequence is 12 residues long. Germline CDR1 MGHRA, CDR2 YSYEKL. Trimming cost V 2 bases and J 5 bases, with 6 bases left between them.

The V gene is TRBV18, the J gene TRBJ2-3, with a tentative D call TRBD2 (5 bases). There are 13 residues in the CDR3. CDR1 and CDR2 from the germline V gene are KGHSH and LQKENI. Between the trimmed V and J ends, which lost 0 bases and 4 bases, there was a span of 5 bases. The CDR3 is CASSPPGADTQYF. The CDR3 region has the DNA TGTGCCAGCTCACCACCCGGGGCAGATACGCAGTATTTT.

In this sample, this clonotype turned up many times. CDR3 sequence (DNA): TGTGCCAGCACTATACAGGGCACTCAGCCCCAGCATTTT. The encoded protein is CASTIQGTQPQHF. This chain connects TRBV6-1 to TRBJ1-5; possible D gene TRBD1, 6 bases. This CDR3 is built from 13 residues. The V gene's germline CDR1 is MNHNS and CDR2 SASEGT. The V and J ends lost 7 bases and 6 bases respectively, with 13 bases between them.

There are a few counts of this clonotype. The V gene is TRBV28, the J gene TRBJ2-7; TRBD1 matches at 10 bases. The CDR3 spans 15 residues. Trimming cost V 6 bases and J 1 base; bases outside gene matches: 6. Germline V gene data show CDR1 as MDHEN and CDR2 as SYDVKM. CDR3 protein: CASSPSDRGSYEQYF. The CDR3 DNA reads TGTGCCAGCAGCCCTTCGGACAGGGGGTCCTACGAGCAGTACTTC.

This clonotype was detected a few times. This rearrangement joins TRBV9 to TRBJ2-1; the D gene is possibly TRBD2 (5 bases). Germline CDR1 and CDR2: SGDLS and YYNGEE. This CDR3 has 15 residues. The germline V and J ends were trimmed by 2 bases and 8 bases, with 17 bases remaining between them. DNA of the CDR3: TGTGCCAGCAGCGTGCAGGACTCTCGTTCCGATGAGCAGTTCTTC. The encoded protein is CASSVQDSRSDEQFF.

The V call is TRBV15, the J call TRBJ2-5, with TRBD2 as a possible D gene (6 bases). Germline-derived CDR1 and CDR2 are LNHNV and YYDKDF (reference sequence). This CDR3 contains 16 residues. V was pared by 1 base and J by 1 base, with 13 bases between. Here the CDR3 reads CATSRGPQRVQETQYF. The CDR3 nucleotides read TGTGCCACCAGCAGAGGCCCCCAGCGGGTCCAAGAGACCCAGTACTTC.

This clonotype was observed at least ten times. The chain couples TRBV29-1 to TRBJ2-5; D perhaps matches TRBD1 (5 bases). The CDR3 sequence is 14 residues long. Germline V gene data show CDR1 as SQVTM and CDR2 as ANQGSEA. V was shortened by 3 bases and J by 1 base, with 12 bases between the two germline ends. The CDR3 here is CSVEDITSQETQYF. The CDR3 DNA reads TGCAGCGTTGAGGACATAACGTCCCAAGAGACCCAGTACTTC. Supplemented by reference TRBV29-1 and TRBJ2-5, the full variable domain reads SAVISQKPSRDICQRGTSLTIQCQVDSQVTMMFWYRQQPGQSLTLIATANQGSEATYESGFVIDKFPISRPNLTFSTLTVSNMSPEDSSIYLCSVEDITSQETQYFGPGTRLLVL.

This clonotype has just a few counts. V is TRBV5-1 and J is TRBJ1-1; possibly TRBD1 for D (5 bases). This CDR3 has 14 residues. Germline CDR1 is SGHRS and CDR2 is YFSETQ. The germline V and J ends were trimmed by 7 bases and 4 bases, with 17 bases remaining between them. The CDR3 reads CASGDPTRGTEAFF. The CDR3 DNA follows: TGCGCCAGCGGGGACCCCACGAGGGGCACTGAAGCTTTCTTT.

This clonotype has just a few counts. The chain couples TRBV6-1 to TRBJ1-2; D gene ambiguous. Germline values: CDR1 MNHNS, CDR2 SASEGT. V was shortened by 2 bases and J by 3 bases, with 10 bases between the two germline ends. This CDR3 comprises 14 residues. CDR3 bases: TGTGCCAGCAGTGAAAGTCGGACCTACTATGGCTACACCTTC. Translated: CASSESRTYYGYTF.

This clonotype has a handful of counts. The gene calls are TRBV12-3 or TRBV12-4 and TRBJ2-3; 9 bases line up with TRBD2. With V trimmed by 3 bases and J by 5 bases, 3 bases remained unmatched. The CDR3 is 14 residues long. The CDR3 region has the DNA TGTGCCAGCAGTTTGGGACTAGCTGGAGATACGCAGTATTTT. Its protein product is CASSLGLAGDTQYF.

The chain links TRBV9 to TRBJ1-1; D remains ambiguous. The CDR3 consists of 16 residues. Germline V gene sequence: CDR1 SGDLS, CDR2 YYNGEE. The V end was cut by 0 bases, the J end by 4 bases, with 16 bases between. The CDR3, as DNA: TGTGCCAGCAGCGTAGAAGGCGGACCTCGAGGCACTGAAGCTTTCTTT. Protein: CASSVEGGPRGTEAFF. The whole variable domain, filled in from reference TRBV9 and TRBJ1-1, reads DSGVTQTPKHLITATGQRVTLRCSPRSGDLSVYWYQQSLDQGLQFLIQYYNGEERAKGNILERFSAQQFPDLHSELNLSSLELGDSALYFCASSVEGGPRGTEAFFGQGTRLTVV.

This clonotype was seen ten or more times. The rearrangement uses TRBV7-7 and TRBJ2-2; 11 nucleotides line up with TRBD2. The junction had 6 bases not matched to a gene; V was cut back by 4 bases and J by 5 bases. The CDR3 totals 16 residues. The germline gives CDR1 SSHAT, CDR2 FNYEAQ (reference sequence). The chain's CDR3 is CASSSTSGRGTGELFF. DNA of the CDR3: TGTGCCAGCAGCTCTACTAGCGGGAGAGGTACCGGGGAGCTGTTTTTT.

The CDR3 DNA reads TGTGCCAGCAGCTCCCCCGCAGGGAACGGTGAGCAGTTCTTC. This sequence encodes CASSSPAGNGEQFF. The gene calls are TRBV7-3 and TRBJ2-1; a possible D gene is TRBD1 (5 bases). Germline CDR1 is SGHTA and CDR2 is FQGTGA. Trimming removed 4 bases at V and 9 bases at J, with 16 bases between. The CDR3 runs 14 residues. Supplemented by reference TRBV7-3 and TRBJ2-1, the full variable domain reads GAGVSQTPSNKVTEKGKYVELRCDPISGHTALYWYRQSLGQGPEFLIYFQGTGAADDSGLPNDRFFAVRPEGSVSTLKIQRTERGDSAVYLCASSSPAGNGEQFFGPGTRLTVL.

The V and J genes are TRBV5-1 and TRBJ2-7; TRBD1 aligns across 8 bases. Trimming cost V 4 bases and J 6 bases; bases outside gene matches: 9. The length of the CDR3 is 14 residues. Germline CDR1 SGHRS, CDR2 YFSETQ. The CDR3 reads CASSKDRERLEQYF. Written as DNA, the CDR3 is TGCGCCAGCAGCAAGGACAGGGAACGGCTCGAGCAGTACTTC.

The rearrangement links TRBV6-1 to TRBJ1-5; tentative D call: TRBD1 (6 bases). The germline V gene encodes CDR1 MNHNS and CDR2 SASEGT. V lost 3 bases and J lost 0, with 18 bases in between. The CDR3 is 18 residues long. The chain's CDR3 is CASSDPRGGQYSNQPQHF. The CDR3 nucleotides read TGTGCCAGCAGTGATCCGCGAGGGGGACAATATAGCAATCAGCCCCAGCATTTT.

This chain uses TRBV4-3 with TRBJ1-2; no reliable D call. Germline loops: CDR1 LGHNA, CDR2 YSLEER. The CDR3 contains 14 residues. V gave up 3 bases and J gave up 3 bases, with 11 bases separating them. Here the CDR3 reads CASSQGDMHYGYTF. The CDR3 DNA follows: TGCGCCAGCAGCCAGGGTGACATGCACTATGGCTACACCTTC.

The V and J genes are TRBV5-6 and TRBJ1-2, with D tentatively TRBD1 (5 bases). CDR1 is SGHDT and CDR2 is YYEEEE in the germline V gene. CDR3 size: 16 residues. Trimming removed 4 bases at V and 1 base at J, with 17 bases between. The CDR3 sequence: CASSGPGRRVNYGYTF. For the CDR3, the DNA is TGTGCCAGCAGCGGACCGGGACGGAGAGTTAACTATGGCTACACCTTC.

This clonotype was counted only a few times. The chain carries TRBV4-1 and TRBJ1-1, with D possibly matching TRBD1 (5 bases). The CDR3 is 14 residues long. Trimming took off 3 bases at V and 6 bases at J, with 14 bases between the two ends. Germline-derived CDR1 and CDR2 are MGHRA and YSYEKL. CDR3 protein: CASSQVQGWAEAFF. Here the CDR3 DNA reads TGCGCCAGCAGCCAGGTCCAGGGCTGGGCTGAAGCTTTCTTT.